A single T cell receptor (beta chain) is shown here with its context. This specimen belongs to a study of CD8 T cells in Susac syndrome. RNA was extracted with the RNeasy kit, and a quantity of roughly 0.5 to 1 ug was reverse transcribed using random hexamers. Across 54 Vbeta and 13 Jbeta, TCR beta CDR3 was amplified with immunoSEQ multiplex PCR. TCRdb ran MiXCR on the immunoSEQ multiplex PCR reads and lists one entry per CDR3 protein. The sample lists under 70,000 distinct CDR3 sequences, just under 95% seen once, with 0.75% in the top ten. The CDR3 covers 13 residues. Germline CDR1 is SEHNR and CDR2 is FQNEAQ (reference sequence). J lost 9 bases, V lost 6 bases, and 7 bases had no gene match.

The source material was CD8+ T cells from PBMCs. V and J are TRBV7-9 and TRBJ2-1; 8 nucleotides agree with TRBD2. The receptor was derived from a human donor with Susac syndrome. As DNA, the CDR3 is TGTGCCAGCAGTGACGGGGGGGCCGGTGAGCAGTTCTTC. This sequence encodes CASSDGGAGEQFF. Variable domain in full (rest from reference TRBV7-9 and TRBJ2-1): DTGVSQNPRHKITKRGQNVTFRCDPISEHNRLYWYRQTLGQGPEFLTYFQNEAQLEKSRLLSDRFSAERPKGSFSTLEIQRTEQGDSAMYLCASSDGGAGEQFFGPGTRLTVL.